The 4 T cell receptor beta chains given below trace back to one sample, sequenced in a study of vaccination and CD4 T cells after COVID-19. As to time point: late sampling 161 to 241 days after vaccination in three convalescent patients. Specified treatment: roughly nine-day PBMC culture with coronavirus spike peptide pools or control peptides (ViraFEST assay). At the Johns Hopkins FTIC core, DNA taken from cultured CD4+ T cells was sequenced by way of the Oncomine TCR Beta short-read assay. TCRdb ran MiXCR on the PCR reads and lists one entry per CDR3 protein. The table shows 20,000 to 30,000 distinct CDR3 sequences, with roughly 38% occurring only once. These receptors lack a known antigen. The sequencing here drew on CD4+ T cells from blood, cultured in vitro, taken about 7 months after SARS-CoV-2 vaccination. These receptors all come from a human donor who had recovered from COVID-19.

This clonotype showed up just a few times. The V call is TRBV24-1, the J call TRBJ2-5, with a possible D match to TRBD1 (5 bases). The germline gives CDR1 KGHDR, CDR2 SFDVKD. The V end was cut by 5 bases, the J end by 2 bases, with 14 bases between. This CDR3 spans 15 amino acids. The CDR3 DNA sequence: TGTGCCACCAGTGTGATAGGGGCAGGGCAAGAGACCCAGTACTTC. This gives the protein CATSVIGAGQETQYF.

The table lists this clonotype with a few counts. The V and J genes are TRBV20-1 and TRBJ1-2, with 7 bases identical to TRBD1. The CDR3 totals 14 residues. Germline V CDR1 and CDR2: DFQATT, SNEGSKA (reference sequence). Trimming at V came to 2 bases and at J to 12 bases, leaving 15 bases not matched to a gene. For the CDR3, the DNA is TGCAGTGCTAGAAGGATTAGGGGGCTGTTGACCAACACCTTC. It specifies CSARRIRGLLTNTF.

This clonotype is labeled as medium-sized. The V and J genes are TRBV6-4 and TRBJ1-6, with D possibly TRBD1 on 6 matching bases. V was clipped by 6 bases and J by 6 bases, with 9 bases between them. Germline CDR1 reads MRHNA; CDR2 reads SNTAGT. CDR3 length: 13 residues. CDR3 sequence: CASSDRSNSPLHF. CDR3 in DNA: TGTGCCAGCAGCGACAGGTCTAATTCACCCCTCCACTTT.

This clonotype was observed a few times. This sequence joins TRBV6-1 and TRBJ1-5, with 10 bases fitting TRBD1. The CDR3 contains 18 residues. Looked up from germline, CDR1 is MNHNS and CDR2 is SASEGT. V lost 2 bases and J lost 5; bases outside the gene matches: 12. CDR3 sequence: CASSELDRGTGVHQPQHF. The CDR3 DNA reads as TGTGCCAGCAGTGAATTGGACCGGGGGACAGGGGTCCATCAGCCCCAGCATTTT.